Each of the 13 T cell receptor beta chains below was sequenced from the same sample in a study of T cell repertoires in cytomegalovirus infection. Using its own MiXCR run on the reads, TCRdb lists one record per CDR3 protein. The sample includes approximately 550,000 distinct CDR3 sequences, more than 15% seen only once; the top ten take about 24%. Source material: CD8+ T cells from PBMCs. The receptors derive from a human donor in good health (CMV status not recorded). Some clones in this sample may be carry-over from other donors' samples.

This clonotype was found a few times. The V gene is TRBV27, the J gene TRBJ2-7, with 7 nucleotides matching TRBD2. CDR1 and CDR2 (germline): MNHEY, SMNVEV (reference sequence). There are 15 residues in the CDR3. Trimming took 0 bases from V and 3 from J; bases not matched to a gene: 5. The CDR3 spells CASSLSSGVVYEQYF. In DNA, the CDR3 is TGTGCCAGCAGTTTATCGAGCGGGGTGGTCTACGAGCAGTACTTC.

This clonotype has a count of ten or more. DNA for the CDR3: TGTGCCAGCAGTGAAGCCCCCAGGGCCTCTAACTATGGCTACACCTTC. This sequence encodes CASSEAPRASNYGYTF. This chain uses TRBV6-1 with TRBJ1-2, with TRBD1 as a possible D gene (5 bases). Germline CDR1 reads MNHNS; CDR2 reads SASEGT. Trimming cost V 0 bases and J 0 bases, with 11 bases left between them. The CDR3 is made up of 16 amino acids.

This clonotype was found a few times. The chain carries TRBV5-4 and TRBJ2-3; possible D gene TRBD2, 5 bases. Germline V lookup: CDR1 SGHNT, CDR2 YYREEE (reference sequence). The V end lost 10 bases, the J end lost 1 base, and 13 bases lay between the germline ends. CDR3 size: 13 residues. The CDR3 nucleotides are TGTGCCGGTCGGGATATAGGCACAGATACGCAGTATTTT. Its translation is CAGRDIGTDTQYF.

Only a few counts were recorded for this clonotype. V usage is TRBV19 and J usage is TRBJ2-1, with D perhaps matching TRBD1 or TRBD2 (5 bases each). Germline V gene data show CDR1 as LNHDA and CDR2 as SQIVND (reference sequence). V was clipped by 6 bases and J by 8 bases, with 17 bases between them. The CDR3 extends over 14 amino acids. CDR3 loop: CASRGTPGLDEQFF. Written as DNA, the CDR3 is TGTGCCAGTAGGGGGACCCCCGGCCTGGATGAGCAGTTCTTC.

The chain has TRBV20-1 and TRBJ1-5, with D maybe TRBD1 (6 bases). The CDR3 extends over 15 amino acids. With 0 bases removed from V and 6 bases from J, the gap between germline ends came to 15 bases. Germline CDR1 reads DFQATT; CDR2 reads SNEGSKA (reference sequence). The CDR3 region is CSAREGWGGGQPQHF. In DNA, the CDR3 is TGCAGTGCTAGAGAGGGCTGGGGAGGGGGTCAGCCCCAGCATTTT.

This clonotype was seen many times. The chain couples TRBV29-1 to TRBJ2-5; D tentatively fits TRBD1 or TRBD2 (5 bases each). This CDR3 has 14 residues. Germline CDR1 SQVTM, CDR2 ANQGSEA. Deletions cut 0 bases from V and 5 bases from J, with 13 bases between. The CDR3 reads CSVEEGDGRETQYF. The CDR3, as DNA: TGCAGCGTTGAAGAGGGGGACGGGCGCGAGACCCAGTACTTC.

The rearrangement links TRBV25-1 to TRBJ2-7; D is undetermined. The CDR3 has 14 residues. Between the trimmed V and J ends, which lost 5 bases and 0 bases, there was a span of 11 bases. Germline CDR1 and CDR2: MGHDK and SYGVNS. The DNA for the CDR3 is TGTGCCAGCAGTAAGGGCAGCCTCTCCTACGAGCAGTACTTC. Translating it yields CASSKGSLSYEQYF.

This clonotype was picked up many times. The chain is built from TRBV7-2 and TRBJ2-3; TRBD2 agrees at 15 bases. Germline CDR1 and CDR2: SGHTA and FQGNSA. The V segment lost 3 bases and the J segment 4 bases; nucleotides outside the gene matches: 5. This CDR3 is built from 17 residues. In DNA form, the CDR3 reads TGTGCCAGCAGCTTGGGACTAGCGGGAGGTGTGGCAGATACGCAGTATTTT. Its translation is CASSLGLAGGVADTQYF.

As concerns this clonotype: A junction boundary mismatches the germline segment, possibly from a read error. The chain combines TRBV6-1 with TRBJ2-1, with D tentatively TRBD2 (6 bases). This CDR3 has 18 amino acids. Germline-derived CDR1 and CDR2 are MNHNS and SASEGT. The CDR3 region is CAISEHLASVEFKNEQFF. The CDR3 nucleotides are TGTGCCATCAGTGAACATCTGGCTAGCGTGGAGTTTAAGAATGAGCAGTTCTTC.

This clonotype was detected ten times or more. At one boundary the junction diverges from the germline segment, which might be a read error. V and J are TRBV7-3 and TRBJ2-3; 11 bases are a match to TRBD1. There are 16 residues in the CDR3. CDR1 is SGHTA, CDR2 FQGTGA, per germline. CDR3 protein: CASSLTGTGGTDTQYF. CDR3 sequence (DNA): TGTGCCAGCAGCCTAACCGGGACAGGGGGTACAGATACGCAGTATTTT.

The V and J genes are TRBV19 and TRBJ2-2; 13 positions match TRBD2. Germline CDR1 is LNHDA and CDR2 is SQIVND (reference sequence). The CDR3 sequence is 15 residues long. J was trimmed by 8 bases and V by 7 bases; bases with no gene match: 7. CDR3 coding DNA: TGTGCCAGTACCAGCCGGACTAGCGGGAGAGGGGAGCTGTTTTTT. Encoded protein: CASTSRTSGRGELFF.

V usage is TRBV9 and J usage is TRBJ2-6, with D possibly being TRBD2 (7 bases). CDR3 length equals 15 residues. Germline lookup yields CDR1 SGDLS and CDR2 YYNGEE. The V end was cut by 7 bases, the J end by 4 bases, with 15 bases between. The DNA of the CDR3 is TGTGCCAGCGGGGGGGCGAGGAAGGGGGCCAACGTCCTGACTTTC. Translated: CASGGARKGANVLTF.

Regarding this clonotype: This may be a read error: a much more frequent sequence differs by one nucleotide. The rearrangement links TRBV7-9 to TRBJ1-6; TRBD1 aligns across 8 bases. CDR3 length equals 19 residues. CDR1 SEHNR and CDR2 FQNEAQ come from the germline V gene (reference sequence). V trimming: 5 bases; J trimming: 0 bases; junction bases outside the gene matches: 12. CDR3 nucleotide sequence: TGTGCCAGCAGCATACGACAGGGGAAACTTGGCTCCTATAATTCACCCCTCCACTTT. Protein sequence: CASSIRQGKLGSYNSPLHF. The whole variable domain, remainder taken from reference TRBV7-9 and TRBJ1-6, is DTGVSQNPRHKITKRGQNVTFRCDPISEHNRLYWYRQTLGQGPEFLTYFQNEAQLEKSRLLSDRFSAERPKGSFSTLEIQRTEQGDSAMYLCASSIRQGKLGSYNSPLHFGNGTRLTVT.